The 31 T cell receptor beta chains below come from one sample, sequenced in a study of T-cell reconstitution after alpha-beta-depleted transplantation in children. It was with unique molecular identifiers that the TCRbeta library was prepared. TCRdb called the PCR reads again in MiXCR, with one record for every CDR3 protein. Among approximately 640,000 distinct CDR3 sequences listed, 15% to 20% were seen once. The sample consisted of PBMCs from the stem cell graft donor, taken from the stem cell graft. The receptors originated from a human donor who donated a stem cell graft to a child with acute myeloid leukemia.

There are many counts of this clonotype. This chain links TRBV29-1 with TRBJ2-3; D remains unclear. Per the germline V gene, CDR1 is SQVTM and CDR2 is ANQGSEA. Trimming removed 0 bases at V and 0 bases at J, with 7 bases between. The CDR3 runs to 14 residues. CDR3: CSVEEAVSTDTQYF. CDR3 nucleotides: TGCAGCGTTGAAGAGGCTGTTAGCACAGATACGCAGTATTTT.

This clonotype was counted many times. The chain employs TRBV9 and TRBJ2-1; TRBD1 might be the D (6 bases). CDR1 is SGDLS and CDR2 is YYNGEE in the germline V gene. This CDR3 is 15 amino acids long. Trimming took 3 bases from V and 0 from J, leaving 10 bases between them. The CDR3 DNA sequence: TGTGCCAGCAGCGGGGACACCAGCTCCTACAATGAGCAGTTCTTC. It translates to CASSGDTSSYNEQFF.

The sample holds a few counts of this clonotype. The chain couples TRBV12-5 to TRBJ1-1; no firm D call. The ends were cut back, 3 bases at V and 2 bases at J, with 10 bases in the middle. The germline V gene encodes CDR1 LGHNT and CDR2 FRNRAP. The CDR3 extends over 14 amino acids. CDR3 region: CASGFSDVNTEAFF. For the CDR3, the DNA is TGTGCTAGTGGTTTTTCGGACGTCAACACTGAAGCTTTCTTT.

This clonotype has a handful of counts. J is TRBJ2-2 and V is TRBV4-3; D remains ambiguous. CDR3 length equals 17 residues. Germline-derived CDR1 and CDR2 are LGHNA and YSLEER. The V gene lost 1 base and the J gene lost 2 bases, with 14 bases spanning the gap. The CDR3 bases are TGCGCCAGCAGCCAAGCCCTAGGCTTGAGAAACACCGGGGAGCTGTTTTTT. Its protein is CASSQALGLRNTGELFF.

This clonotype was detected many times. The genes are TRBV12-3 or TRBV12-4 and TRBJ2-1; D gene unclear. V gave up 6 bases and J gave up 4 bases, with 16 bases separating them. CDR3 length equals 15 residues. The CDR3 coding sequence is TGTGCCAGCAGCTACGACAAGGCGAGATACAATGAGCAGTTCTTC. It translates to CASSYDKARYNEQFF.

This clonotype appeared many times. V is TRBV12-3 or TRBV12-4 and J is TRBJ1-1; TRBD1 matches at 8 bases. Germline trimming cut 6 bases from V and 6 bases from J; bases unmatched to any gene: 9. The CDR3 runs to 14 residues. CDR3 in amino acids: CASRLTRTGSEAFF. CDR3 bases: TGTGCCAGCAGACTTACACGGACAGGGTCTGAAGCTTTCTTT.

The chain carries TRBV12-3 or TRBV12-4 and TRBJ1-2; 9 bases align to TRBD1. The CDR3 contains 17 residues. V shed 5 bases, J shed 0 bases, and the junction held 10 bases outside the gene matches. CDR3 bases: TGTGCCAGCAGTAAGACCCGGGACAGGGTACCTAACTATGGCTACACCTTC. Its translation: CASSKTRDRVPNYGYTF.

This clonotype was recorded many times. This chain joins TRBV7-3 and TRBJ2-3; D may be TRBD2 (5 bases). The CDR3 sequence is 15 residues long. In germline, CDR1 is SGHTA, CDR2 FQGTGA. Trimming took off 4 bases at V and 10 bases at J, with 21 bases between the two ends. CDR3 DNA sequence: TGTGCCAGCAGCTCGTCAGGTAGCGTAACTGAACCGCAGTATTTT. As protein: CASSSSGSVTEPQYF.

This clonotype was counted at least ten times. The V and J genes are TRBV20-1 and TRBJ2-1, with D possibly being TRBD1 (5 bases). CDR1 DFQATT and CDR2 SNEGSKA come from the germline V gene (reference sequence). CDR3 size: 15 residues. Trimming took off 5 bases at V and 6 bases at J, with 20 bases between the two ends. The CDR3: CSAPPTRVVRNEQFF. CDR3 in DNA: TGCAGTGCTCCACCCACCAGGGTCGTCCGCAATGAGCAGTTCTTC.

The chain couples TRBV27 to TRBJ2-7; D gene unclear. Germline CDR1 and CDR2: MNHEY and SMNVEV (reference sequence). The CDR3 is made up of 13 amino acids. Trimming stripped 0 bases from V and 5 bases from J, with 8 bases between. The CDR3 sequence is CASSLSCSNEQYF. Here the CDR3 DNA reads TGTGCCAGCAGTTTATCCTGTTCAAACGAGCAGTACTTC.

This clonotype was observed many times. This chain joins TRBV20-1 and TRBJ1-2; D unresolved. The CDR3 totals 13 residues. Germline assignment: CDR1 DFQATT and CDR2 SNEGSKA (reference sequence). Trimming took off 0 bases at V and 1 base at J, with 6 bases between the two ends. CDR3 protein: CSARERVNYGYTF. The CDR3 nucleotides read TGCAGTGCTAGAGAAAGGGTTAACTATGGCTACACCTTC.

This clonotype was observed many times. V is TRBV20-1 and J is TRBJ1-6, with 8 bases fitting TRBD1. Germline-derived CDR1 and CDR2 are DFQATT and SNEGSKA (reference sequence). The J segment lost 11 bases and the V segment lost 3 bases, leaving 9 bases of the junction unmatched. This CDR3 contains 14 residues. The CDR3 is CSASRTGPDAPLHF. As DNA, the CDR3 is TGCAGTGCTAGCCGGACAGGGCCCGATGCACCCCTCCACTTT.

Regarding this clonotype: A much bigger clone sits one base away, suggesting this may be a read error. This chain links TRBV11-2 with TRBJ2-2, with a weak D call TRBD2 (5 bases). The CDR3 is made up of 16 amino acids. Germline CDR1 reads SGHAT; CDR2 reads FQNNGV. With 5 bases removed from V and 5 bases from J, the gap between germline ends came to 18 bases. In nucleotides, the CDR3 is TGTGCCAGCAGCCGCAATGTACTGTCGGGGACCGGGGAGCTGTTTTTT. It codes for CASSRNVLSGTGELFF.

The chain carries TRBV11-2 and TRBJ2-1, with D possibly matching TRBD2 (7 bases). Germline V CDR1 and CDR2: SGHAT, FQNNGV. Deletions cut 6 bases from V and 2 bases from J, with 26 bases between. This CDR3 comprises 19 residues. In nucleotides, the CDR3 is TGTGCCAGCAGTCTTAGGAGTAGGGGGGGGGCTAGGACCTACAATGAGCAGTTCTTC. It specifies CASSLRSRGGARTYNEQFF.

At least ten counts were recorded for this clonotype. The chain carries TRBV5-1 and TRBJ2-3, with a possible D match to TRBD2 (5 bases). The V end lost 5 bases, the J end lost 2 bases, and 15 bases lay between the germline ends. CDR3 length: 15 amino acids. Germline assignment: CDR1 SGHRS and CDR2 YFSETQ. CDR3 coding DNA: TGCGCCAGCAGACTGGCAGGACTTCACACAGATACGCAGTATTTT. Its translation is CASRLAGLHTDTQYF.

The J gene is TRBJ2-7, the V gene TRBV2; 8 nucleotides align to TRBD1. The V segment lost 8 bases and the J segment 5 bases; nucleotides outside the gene matches: 8. This CDR3 region has 13 residues. Germline lookup yields CDR1 SNHLY and CDR2 FYNNEI. CDR3 residues: CASDRQGSHEQYF. The CDR3 coding sequence is TGTGCCAGCGATCGACAGGGGAGTCACGAGCAGTACTTC.

This clonotype was observed at least ten times. The chain recombines TRBV20-1 with TRBJ1-5; D gene uncertain. Per the germline V gene, CDR1 is DFQATT and CDR2 is SNEGSKA (reference sequence). V lost 2 bases, J lost 1 base, and 12 bases lay in between. The CDR3 runs 15 residues. The CDR3 sequence is CSARPGQASNQPQHF. DNA for the CDR3: TGCAGTGCTAGACCTGGGCAGGCAAGCAATCAGCCCCAGCATTTT.

This clonotype was seen repeatedly, ten times or more. The chain carries TRBV5-1 and TRBJ2-5; no reliable D call. Germline-derived CDR1 and CDR2 are SGHRS and YFSETQ. There are 13 residues in the CDR3. V lost 6 bases, J lost 3 bases, and 12 bases lay in between. The CDR3 protein is CASTPSLEETQYF. The CDR3 DNA reads TGCGCCAGCACCCCCTCCTTGGAAGAGACCCAGTACTTC.

This chain links TRBV21-1 with TRBJ1-1; TRBD1 is the table's D call and was not checked against the DNA. TRBV21-1 counts as a pseudogene. The CDR3 runs to 12 residues. This chain's CDR3 is CASSKRQGGAFF. The CDR3 nucleotides are TGTGCCAGCAGCAAGAGGCAGGGGGGAGCTTTCTTT.

This clonotype was recorded at least ten times. The rearrangement joins TRBV29-1 to TRBJ1-3; 8 nucleotides align to TRBD1. This CDR3 contains 14 residues. Per the germline V gene, CDR1 is SQVTM and CDR2 is ANQGSEA. V gave up 7 bases and J gave up 4 bases; unmatched junction bases: 9. The CDR3 spells CSASQGGKGNTIYF. The CDR3 DNA reads as TGCAGCGCGTCACAGGGGGGAAAAGGAAACACCATATATTTT. Full variable domain (remainder filled in from reference TRBV29-1 and TRBJ1-3): SAVISQKPSRDICQRGTSLTIQCQVDSQVTMMFWYRQQPGQSLTLIATANQGSEATYESGFVIDKFPISRPNLTFSTLTVSNMSPEDSSIYLCSASQGGKGNTIYFGEGSWLTVV.

To note about this clonotype: A much larger clone sits a single nucleotide away, making a read error possible. This chain uses TRBV20-1 with TRBJ1-2; no clear D gene. V was cut by 3 bases and J by 8 bases, with 13 bases left in between. Germline assignment: CDR1 DFQATT and CDR2 SNEGSKA (reference sequence). The CDR3 covers 12 residues. This CDR3 reads CSARDPGWGYTF. The CDR3 DNA is TGCAGTGCTAGGGATCCGGGTTGGGGCTACACCTTC.

This chain joins TRBV4-3 and TRBJ2-7; perhaps TRBD1 as D (5 bases). The CDR3 is made up of 14 amino acids. From germline, CDR1 is LGHNA and CDR2 YSLEER. The V end lost 4 bases, the J end lost 7 bases, and 17 bases lay between the germline ends. The CDR3 sequence is CASSPRTGSEEQYF. In nucleotides, the CDR3 is TGCGCCAGCAGCCCCCGTACAGGTTCTGAAGAGCAGTACTTC.

The chain uses TRBV11-2 and TRBJ2-7; 8 positions match TRBD1. Germline lookup yields CDR1 SGHAT and CDR2 FQNNGV. The V gene end was trimmed by 5 bases and the J gene end by 1 base; junction bases not matched to a gene: 16. There are 18 residues in the CDR3. The CDR3 sequence: CASSPSPTGVGVSYEQYF. CDR3 nucleotides: TGTGCCAGCAGCCCAAGCCCGACAGGGGTCGGTGTTTCCTACGAGCAGTACTTC.

J is TRBJ1-5 and V is TRBV5-3; D gene ambiguous. TRBV5-3 is an ORF for which the function is uncertain. The V gene lost 8 bases and the J gene lost 5 bases, with 23 bases spanning the gap. This CDR3 spans 16 amino acids. CDR3 in amino acids: CARGPSLEFPDQPQHF. In DNA, the CDR3 is TGTGCCAGGGGCCCCAGCCTGGAGTTTCCGGATCAGCCCCAGCATTTT.

Only a few counts were recorded for this clonotype. The genes are TRBV20-1 and TRBJ1-5, with 12 bases aligning to TRBD1. The CDR3 consists of 19 residues. The trim removed 2 bases at V and 6 bases at J, leaving 17 bases unmatched. Per germline, CDR1 DFQATT and CDR2 SNEGSKA (reference sequence). The CDR3 bases are TGCAGTGCTAGAAGTTCTTCGGGACAGGGGGCAACTTCGGGTCAGCCCCAGCATTTT. Its protein is CSARSSSGQGATSGQPQHF.

The chain recombines TRBV5-6 with TRBJ2-2; D not certain. The CDR3 is 14 residues long. CDR1 and CDR2 (germline): SGHDT, YYEEEE. V gave up 2 bases and J gave up 7 bases, with 12 bases separating them. CDR3 in DNA: TGTGCCAGCAGCTTTACCAACTGGTACGGGGAGCTGTTTTTT. The encoded protein is CASSFTNWYGELFF.

This clonotype was detected only a few times. The chain combines TRBV7-9 with TRBJ2-3, with unresolved D. The V and J ends lost 5 bases and 0 bases respectively, with 12 bases between them. This CDR3 comprises 15 residues. The germline V gene has CDR1 SEHNR and CDR2 FQNEAQ (reference sequence). CDR3 coding DNA: TGTGCCAGCAGCCCCGATCCAGCTAGCACAGATACGCAGTATTTT. This translates into CASSPDPASTDTQYF.

This clonotype showed up just a few times. The rearrangement links TRBV6-5 to TRBJ1-1; 7 bases match TRBD1. The germline V gene encodes CDR1 MNHEY and CDR2 SVGAGI. The CDR3 totals 18 residues. The J segment lost 5 bases and the V segment lost 0 bases, leaving 15 bases of the junction unmatched. CDR3: CASSYSRLLGGEGTEAFF. The CDR3 DNA follows: TGTGCCAGCAGTTACTCCCGCTTGTTAGGGGGCGAAGGGACTGAAGCTTTCTTT.

This clonotype is a singleton in its sample. The V call is TRBV20-1, the J call TRBJ2-7; maybe TRBD1 (5 bases). This CDR3 is built from 15 residues. CDR1 and CDR2 from the germline V gene are DFQATT and SNEGSKA (reference sequence). The CDR3 DNA reads as TGCAGTGCTAGAGATCACCAGGGTAGCTCCTACGACCAGTACGTC. Amino acid sequence: CSARDHQGSSYDQYV.

Regarding this clonotype: This sequence may be a read error, since a much larger clone differs from it by one base. CDR3 bases: TGCTGTGCTAGGGACCTTCGGACTCCCTTTCGTGAGCAGTTCTTC. Protein sequence: CCARDLRTPFREQFF. The gene calls are TRBV20-1 and TRBJ2-1; D may match TRBD1 or TRBD2 (5 bases each). Germline CDR1 and CDR2: DFQATT and SNEGSKA (reference sequence). This CDR3 comprises 15 residues.

This clonotype was counted between two and nine times. The chain carries TRBV5-1 and TRBJ2-6, with D unresolved. From germline, CDR1 is SGHRS and CDR2 YFSETQ. This CDR3 has 16 amino acids. Trimming pared 0 bases from V and 0 bases from J, leaving 7 bases between. CDR3 amino acids: CASSLDTFSGANVLTF. The CDR3 bases are TGCGCCAGCAGCTTGGATACGTTCTCTGGGGCCAACGTCCTGACTTTC.